Many counts were recorded for the clone carrying this T cell receptor beta chain. Antigen specificity is unknown. The data were taken from a study of T cells in Graves' hyperthyroidism and ophthalmopathy. Notes on the study in general: Ophthalmopathy could be told apart from stable hyperthyroidism with a 13 V-J model. Blood shared most expanded thyroid clonotypes above 0.001.

RNA transcripts were the template for amplifying TCR beta CDR3 regions. RT-PCR in the first round (using the HTBI primer set) targeted the TCR CDR3. TCRdb re-analysed the multiplex PCR reads in MiXCR, keeping a single row per CDR3 protein. Of roughly 560,000 distinct CDR3 sequences detected, about 15% appear once; the ten largest clones hold approximately 4.2%. Enrolled ophthalmopathy patients presented with a Clinical Activity Score of at least 3, a NOSPECS grade of at least 4, and disease duration under 3 months. Any patient presenting with uncontrolled infection, other autoimmune disease, pregnancy or lactation was left out. The V and J ends lost 8 bases and 3 bases respectively, with 7 bases between them. Germline CDR1 and CDR2: MNHEY and SVGAGI. The CDR3 contains 11 residues.

The rearrangement uses TRBV6-5 and TRBJ1-1; D unclear. The sample was blood. The TCR comes from a woman in her thirties or forties with Graves' ophthalmopathy. The CDR3 DNA follows: TGTGCCAGCCGGTGGGACACTGAAGCTTTCTTT. Translating gives CASRWDTEAFF.